Listed below are T cell receptor beta chains from one sample, sequenced in a study of graft-versus-host responses after intestinal transplantation. Method: immunoSEQ multiplex PCR; TCRdb's copy keeps in-frame clones and lacks some. The profile shows over 15,000 clones, more than 80% of them singletons. Source: PBMCs, taken around 350 days after transplant. The receptors stem from a human patient who received an intestinal transplant, so some T cells may come from the graft donor. CDR3s include the opening cysteine and the closing phenylalanine or tryptophan. D genes are given only for firm matches. Clone size is shown for a subset of rows, as once, few, many or a class of expanded clone.

TRBD1 TRBJ2-3 TRBV5-5 NA TGTGCCAGCAGCCCGTTTCCGGATCCGGGACAGGGCTCAGATACGCAGTATTTT CASSPFPDPGQGSDTQYF
NA TRBJ2-4 TRBV27 few TGTGCCAGCAGTTTAGGGGGACTAGCCAAAAACATTCAGTACTTC CASSLGGLAKNIQYF
NA TRBJ1-5 TRBV11-2 NA TGTGCCAGCAGCTTAGATCCTGGTCAGCCCCAGCATTTT CASSLDPGQPQHF
NA TRBJ1-5 TRBV19 NA TGTGCCAGTAGTATCGGCAATCAGCCCCAGCATTTT CASSIGNQPQHF
TRBD2 TRBJ2-5 TRBV6-1 NA TGTGCCAGCAGTGAATTCCCTAGCGGGAGGGCTGGGGAGACCCAGTACTTC CASSEFPSGRAGETQYF
NA TRBJ1-1 TRBV6-6 NA TGTGCCAGCAGCTACAACGGGGTGAACACTGAAGCTTTCTTT CASSYNGVNTEAFF
NA TRBJ2-7 TRBV25-1 NA TGTGCCAGCAGTGAATTGGGAGAATACGAGCAGTACTTC CASSELGEYEQYF
NA TRBJ2-2 TRBV9 NA TGTGCCAGCAGCGTAGGAGGGCTGACGGGGGAGCTGTTTTTT CASSVGGLTGELFF
NA TRBJ1-2 TRBV5-1 NA TGCGCCAGCAGCTTGGTAGGCGGGGGATATGATGGCTACACCTTC CASSLVGGGYDGYTF
NA TRBJ2-3 TRBV7-8 NA TGTGCCAGCAGCTGGGGGGCAGATACGCAGTATTTT CASSWGADTQYF
NA TRBJ1-6 TRBV11-2 once TGTGCCAGCAGGTGGCAGGAACAGCATAATTCACCCCTCCACTTT CASRWQEQHNSPLHF
TRBD1 TRBJ1-4 TRBV5-1 NA TGCGCCAGCAGCTTGATGGGACAGTCTAATGAAAAACTGTTTTTT CASSLMGQSNEKLFF
TRBD2 TRBJ2-4 TRBV4-1 NA TGCGCCAGCAGCCGGGGACTAGCGGGGGGGTTATCGAAAAACATTCAGTACTTC CASSRGLAGGLSKNIQYF
TRBD1 TRBJ2-7 TRBV5-1 NA TGCGAGAAACCAGGGGGATCCGAGCAGTACTTC CEKPGGSEQYF
TRBD2 TRBJ2-7 TRBV5-1 once TGCGCCAGCAGCTTGGTTCCTAGCGGGAAGGACGAGCAGTACTTC CASSLVPSGKDEQYF
NA TRBJ1-2 TRBV5-1 NA TGCGCCAGCAGAGGTGGAGGGGACGGGGATGCTAACTATGGCTACACCTTC CASRGGGDGDANYGYTF
NA TRBJ1-1 TRBV4-1 NA TGCGCCAGCAGTAGGGTATTTGACACTGAAGCTTTCTTT CASSRVFDTEAFF
NA TRBJ2-1 TRBV2 NA TGTGCCAGCAAGGGAAGTCCCGTAAATGAGCAGTTCTTC CASKGSPVNEQFF
NA TRBJ1-5 TRBV12-2 NA TGTGCAAGGACCCAGGACAGGGGTAAAGAGTTAGGAGGCAATCAGCCCCAGCATTTT CARTQDRGKELGGNQPQHF
NA TRBJ2-5 TRBV6-5 NA TGTGCCAGCAGGAGGGGGGGCCTGGGGGAGACCCAGTACTTC CASRRGGLGETQYF
NA TRBJ2-1 TRBV14 large TGTGCCAGCAGCCCTAACCGAAATGAGCAGTTCTTC CASSPNRNEQFF
TRBD2 TRBJ2-3 TRBV2 NA TGTGCCGTCAGAGATAGCGGGGTAGATACGCAGTATTTT CAVRDSGVDTQYF
NA TRBJ1-2 TRBV7-9 NA TGTGCCAGCAGCCCCCCGGCACATCACTATGGCTACACCTTC CASSPPAHHYGYTF
NA TRBJ1-1 TRBV2 NA TGTGCCAGCAGTGAAGCGGGGCGGGGACCGAACACTGAAGCTTTCTTT CASSEAGRGPNTEAFF
TRBD2 TRBJ2-1 TRBV5-1 NA TGCGCCAGCACGGGAGGGCCCAATGAGCAGTTCTTC CASTGGPNEQFF
NA TRBJ1-2 TRBV18 NA TGTGCCAGCTCACCACAGGCCGGGGGTGGCTACACCTTC CASSPQAGGGYTF
NA TRBJ2-1 TRBV7-3 NA TGTGCCAGCAGCTTAAGCCAGGGAATGTACAATGAGCAGTTCTTC CASSLSQGMYNEQFF
NA TRBJ2-7 TRBV9 NA TGTGCCAGCAGCGTAGGGGTTTTTGAGGACGGCGAGCAGTACTTC CASSVGVFEDGEQYF
TRBD1 TRBJ2-7 TRBV11-2 NA TGTGCCAGCAGCTTAGGGACAGGGGCGTACGAGCAGTACTTC CASSLGTGAYEQYF
NA TRBJ2-7 TRBV2 NA TGTGCCAGCAGTGAACGCAGCTACGAGCAGTACTTC CASSERSYEQYF
NA TRBJ2-7 TRBV28 NA TGTGCCAGCAGTCGGCTAGGGGGGAGGGCCTTCGGCGAGCAGTACTTC CASSRLGGRAFGEQYF
NA TRBJ2-1 TRBV15 once TGTGCCACCAGCGGATTATTGCAGGGAGAGAACAATGAGCAGTTCTTC CATSGLLQGENNEQFF
NA TRBJ1-2 TRBV13 NA TGTGCCAGCAGCTCAAATCCAGGGGATAGCTATGGCTACACCTTC CASSSNPGDSYGYTF
NA TRBJ2-1 TRBV6-4 few TGTGCCAGCAGTGCTAGCTCCTACAATGAGCAGTTCTTC CASSASSYNEQFF
NA TRBJ2-7 TRBV27 NA TGTGCCAGCAGTTTACGGGGGGCCTCCTACGAGCAGTACTTC CASSLRGASYEQYF
TRBD1 TRBJ1-6 TRBV12-5 NA TGTGCTAGTGTTGGGGACAGTGTTTTCGAGAATAATTCACCCCTCCACTTT CASVGDSVFENNSPLHF
NA TRBJ2-7 TRBV9 NA TGTGCCAGCAGCGTAGGGACAACCTACGAGCAGTACTTC CASSVGTTYEQYF